The 7 T cell receptor beta chains in this list originate from one sample, sequenced in a study of T cell clonality in common variable immunodeficiency. Some clones are missing from TCRdb's copy, which holds only in-frame ones; the method was immunoSEQ multiplex PCR. The sample shows about 45,000 clones, none of them appearing just once. Sequenced sample: peripheral blood mononuclear cells. Every receptor here comes from a person between 18 and 75 years old in good health.

The sample holds many counts of this clone. The CDR3 end falls 3 residues outside the read, so it is completed with the germline J gene. V usage is TRBV20-1 and J usage is TRBJ1-2, with D maybe TRBD1 (5 bases). CDR3 length: 11 residues. From germline, CDR1 is DFQATT and CDR2 SNEGSKA (reference sequence). The part of the CDR3 DNA that was read is TGCAGTGCTAGAGGGGACTCAGGC. The encoded protein is CSARGDSG. The full CDR3 reads CSARGDSGYTF.

In this sample, this clone turned up many times. The read stops 3 residues short of the end of the CDR3; the missing end is completed from the germline J gene. The chain links TRBV6-1 to TRBJ1-2; no definite D call. CDR1 is MNHNS, CDR2 SASEGT, per germline. V lost 4 bases and J lost 4, with 19 bases in between. This CDR3 region has 16 residues. The chain's CDR3 is CASSVSPAGMVYGYTF. The sequenced CDR3 bases are TGTGCCAGCAGTGTAAGCCCTGCGGGGATGGTCTATGGC.

This clone was counted ten times or more. Incomplete CDR3 DNA: TGTGCCAGCCAAATCCAGGGCCGAAGGAGCGAAAAA. Translation: CASQIQGRRSEK. The entire CDR3 reads CASQIQGRRSEKLFF. The chain has TRBV19 and TRBJ1-4, with D perhaps TRBD1 (5 bases). The missing CDR3 end, 3 residues past where the read stops, is filled in from the germline J gene. Trimming left V 9 bases short and J 8 bases short, with 22 bases between. This CDR3 comprises 15 residues. CDR1 LNHDA and CDR2 SQIVND come from the germline V gene (reference sequence).

This clone was detected ten times or more. The read terminates 3 residues before the CDR3 end, so the remaining end is supplied by the germline J gene. J is TRBJ2-3 and V is TRBV18; D uncertain. V was cut by 0 bases and J by 2 bases, with 6 bases left in between. The CDR3 runs 14 residues. CDR1 is KGHSH and CDR2 is LQKENI in the germline V gene. The sequenced part of the CDR3 DNA is TGTGCCAGCTCACCACCACTTAACACAGATACG. Translated: CASSPPLNTDT. The entire CDR3 sequence reads CASSPPLNTDTQYF.

This clone was detected ten times or more. The CDR3 end is not reached by the read, which stops 3 residues before it; the germline J gene fills it in. The rearrangement links TRBV2 to TRBJ2-2; no reliable D call. Germline V lookup: CDR1 SNHLY, CDR2 FYNNEI. Trimming left V 4 bases short and J 3 bases short, with 12 bases between. The CDR3 has 15 amino acids. Incomplete CDR3 DNA: TGTGCCAGCAGTGTAGGGCCCCCAGACACCGGGGAG. This sequence encodes CASSVGPPDTGE. The complete CDR3 reads CASSVGPPDTGELFF.

This clone was seen repeatedly, ten times or more. The sequenced fragment ends 3 residues before the CDR3 boundary, so the rest is inferred from the germline J gene. The rearrangement uses TRBV6-1 and TRBJ1-1; 9 nucleotides agree with TRBD1. Germline assignment: CDR1 MNHNS and CDR2 SASEGT. The CDR3 contains 14 residues. The covered CDR3 bases are TGTGCCAGCAGTGGGGCCCACAGGGGGCCCGAA. Protein sequence: CASSGAHRGPE. The full CDR3 protein reads CASSGAHRGPEAFF.

This clone was detected many times. The read terminates 3 residues ahead of where the CDR3 ends, so the germline J gene completes it. This chain joins TRBV11-3 and TRBJ2-1; 8 bases are shared with TRBD2. This CDR3 region has 15 residues. V was clipped by 1 base and J by 4 bases; unmatched bases: 3. The V gene's germline CDR1 is SGHNT and CDR2 YENEEA. The CDR3 spells CASSLATSGYNEQFF. CDR3 DNA, as far as it was read: TGTGCCAGCAGCTTAGCCACTAGCGGTTACAATGAG.